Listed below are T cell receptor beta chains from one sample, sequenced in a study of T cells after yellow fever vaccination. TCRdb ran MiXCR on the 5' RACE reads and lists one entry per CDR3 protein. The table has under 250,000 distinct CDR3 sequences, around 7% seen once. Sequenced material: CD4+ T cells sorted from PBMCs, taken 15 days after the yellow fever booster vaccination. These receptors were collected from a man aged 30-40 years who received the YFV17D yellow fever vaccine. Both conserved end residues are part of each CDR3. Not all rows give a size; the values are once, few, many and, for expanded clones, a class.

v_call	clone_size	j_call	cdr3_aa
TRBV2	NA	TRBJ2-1	CASNRDRASYNEQFF
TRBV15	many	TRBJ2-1	CATSRDPRTWGVPNEQFF
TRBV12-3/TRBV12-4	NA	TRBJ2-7	CASRLGDEQYF
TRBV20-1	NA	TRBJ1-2	CSASAGRLIYGYTF
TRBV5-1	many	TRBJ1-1	CASSKQGIVTEAFF
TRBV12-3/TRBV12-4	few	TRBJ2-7	CASSPGTGQGVYEQYF
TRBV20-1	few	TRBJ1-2	CSAPNNYGYTF
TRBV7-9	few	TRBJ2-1	CASSRQGAFGYNEQFF
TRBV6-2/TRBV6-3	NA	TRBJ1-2	CASSRGWGNYGYTF
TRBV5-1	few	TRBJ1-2	CASSLIGQGNYGYTF
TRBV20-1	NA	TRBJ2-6	CSATDPSGANVLTF
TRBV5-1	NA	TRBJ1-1	CASSSDGGIMNTEAFF
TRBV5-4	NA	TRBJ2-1	CASSLGVVIPNNEQFF
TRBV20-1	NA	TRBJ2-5	CSATFGRPETQYF
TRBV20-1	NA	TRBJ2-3	CSASTDTQYF
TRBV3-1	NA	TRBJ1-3	CASSRTGTYSGNTIYF
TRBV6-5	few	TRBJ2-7	CASRRRDRGLGEQYF
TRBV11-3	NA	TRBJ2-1	CVSSPSAGAGNEQFF
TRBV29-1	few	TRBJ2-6	CSVVLISGANVLTF
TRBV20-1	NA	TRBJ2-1	CSSLMGAVEFF
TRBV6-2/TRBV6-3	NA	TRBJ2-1	CASSGLDLGRGEQFF
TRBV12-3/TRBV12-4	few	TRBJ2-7	CASSPSGRAYEQYF
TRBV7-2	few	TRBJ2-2	CASSLARASQAGELFF
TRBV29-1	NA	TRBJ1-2	CSVATGQKYGYTF
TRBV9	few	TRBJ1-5	CASSVAGVNQPQHF
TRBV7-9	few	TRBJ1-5	CASSPGQLNQPQHF
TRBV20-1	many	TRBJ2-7	CSASPTRYEQYF
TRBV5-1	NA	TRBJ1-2	CASSLGAVGGYTF
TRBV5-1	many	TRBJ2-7	CASSFSTGKAYEQYF
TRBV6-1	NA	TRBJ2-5	CASRPPGRGGETQYF
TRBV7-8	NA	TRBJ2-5	CASKTPGVQETQYF
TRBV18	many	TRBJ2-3	CASSPRASGTDTQYF
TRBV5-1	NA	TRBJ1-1	CASSNLGVTEAFF
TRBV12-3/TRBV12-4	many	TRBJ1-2	CASRTTDSSGYTF
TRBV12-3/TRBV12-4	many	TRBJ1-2	CASSFTNYGYTF
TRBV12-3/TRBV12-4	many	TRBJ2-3	CASSSIRTDTQYF
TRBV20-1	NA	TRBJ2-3	CSTLVRRTDTQYF
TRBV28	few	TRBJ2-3	CASSPVGTAPDTQYF
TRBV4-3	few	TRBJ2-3	CASSPWSSGRALASDTQYF
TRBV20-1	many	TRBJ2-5	CSARNSAGGGETQYF
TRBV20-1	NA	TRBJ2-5	CSARDWTSGHQETQYF
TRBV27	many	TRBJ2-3	CASSLSTGGGTDTQYF
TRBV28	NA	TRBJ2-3	CASHMGGTDTQYF
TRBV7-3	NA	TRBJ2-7	CASSPGAGSYEQYF
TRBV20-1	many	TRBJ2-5	CSAPPSPAETHYF
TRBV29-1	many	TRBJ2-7	CSQNLGPYEQYF
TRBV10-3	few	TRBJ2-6	CAIRPEDSGANVLTF
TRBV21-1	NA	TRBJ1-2	CASTKRQDLATYNYGYTF
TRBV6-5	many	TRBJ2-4	CASSYTHTGTQNIQYF